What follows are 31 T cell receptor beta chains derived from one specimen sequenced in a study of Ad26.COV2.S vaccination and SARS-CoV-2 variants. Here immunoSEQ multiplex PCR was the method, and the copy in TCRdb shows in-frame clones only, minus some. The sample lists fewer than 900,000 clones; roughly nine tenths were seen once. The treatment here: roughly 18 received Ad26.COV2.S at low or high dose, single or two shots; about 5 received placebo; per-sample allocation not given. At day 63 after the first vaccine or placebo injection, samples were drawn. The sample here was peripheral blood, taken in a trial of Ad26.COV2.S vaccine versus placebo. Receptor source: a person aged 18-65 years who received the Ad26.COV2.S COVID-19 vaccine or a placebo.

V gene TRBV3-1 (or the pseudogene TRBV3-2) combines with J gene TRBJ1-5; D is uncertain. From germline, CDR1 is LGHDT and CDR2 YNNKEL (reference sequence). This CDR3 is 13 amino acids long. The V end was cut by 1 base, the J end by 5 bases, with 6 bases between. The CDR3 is CASSQANYQPQHF. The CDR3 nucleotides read TGTGCCAGCAGCCAAGCGAACTATCAGCCCCAGCATTTT.

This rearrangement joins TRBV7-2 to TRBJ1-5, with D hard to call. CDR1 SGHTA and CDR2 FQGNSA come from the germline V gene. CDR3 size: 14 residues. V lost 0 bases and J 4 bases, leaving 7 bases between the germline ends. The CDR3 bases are TGTGCCAGCAGCTTAGCGCGGCGGAATCAGCCCCAGCATTTT. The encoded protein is CASSLARRNQPQHF.

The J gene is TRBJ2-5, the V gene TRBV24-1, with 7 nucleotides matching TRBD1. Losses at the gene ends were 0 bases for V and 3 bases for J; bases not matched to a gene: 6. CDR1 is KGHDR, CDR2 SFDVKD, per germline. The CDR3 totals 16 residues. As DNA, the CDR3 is TGTGCCACCAGTGATTTGCCAACAGGGGACGAAGAGACCCAGTACTTC. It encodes CATSDLPTGDEETQYF.

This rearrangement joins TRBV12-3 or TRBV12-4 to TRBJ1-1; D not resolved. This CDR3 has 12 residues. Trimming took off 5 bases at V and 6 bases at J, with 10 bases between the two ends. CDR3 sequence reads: CASSLIGPEAFF. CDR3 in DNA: TGTGCCAGCAGTCTGATAGGCCCTGAAGCTTTCTTT.

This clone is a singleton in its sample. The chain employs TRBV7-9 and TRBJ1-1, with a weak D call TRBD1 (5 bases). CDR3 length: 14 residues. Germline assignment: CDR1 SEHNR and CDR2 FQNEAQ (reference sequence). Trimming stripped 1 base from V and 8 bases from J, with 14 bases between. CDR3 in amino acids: CASSLVGATNEAFF. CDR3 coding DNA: TGTGCCAGCAGCTTAGTAGGGGCAACGAACGAAGCTTTCTTT. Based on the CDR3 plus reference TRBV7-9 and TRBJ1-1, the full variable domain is DTGVSQNPRHKITKRGQNVTFRCDPISEHNRLYWYRQTLGQGPEFLTYFQNEAQLEKSRLLSDRFSAERPKGSFSTLEIQRTEQGDSAMYLCASSLVGATNEAFFGQGTRLTVV.

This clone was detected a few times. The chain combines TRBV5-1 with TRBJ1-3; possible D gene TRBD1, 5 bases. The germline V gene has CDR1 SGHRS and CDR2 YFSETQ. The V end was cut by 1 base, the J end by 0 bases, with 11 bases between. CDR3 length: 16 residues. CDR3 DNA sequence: TGCGCCAGCAGCTTGTTGGGGCAAGCCTCTGGAAACACCATATATTTT. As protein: CASSLLGQASGNTIYF.

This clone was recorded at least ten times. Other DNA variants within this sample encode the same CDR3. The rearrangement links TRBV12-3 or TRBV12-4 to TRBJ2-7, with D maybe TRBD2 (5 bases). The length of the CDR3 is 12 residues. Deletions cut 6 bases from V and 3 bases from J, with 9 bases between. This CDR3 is CASSPGFYEQYF. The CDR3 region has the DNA TGTGCCAGCAGCCCGGGATTCTACGAGCAGTACTTC.

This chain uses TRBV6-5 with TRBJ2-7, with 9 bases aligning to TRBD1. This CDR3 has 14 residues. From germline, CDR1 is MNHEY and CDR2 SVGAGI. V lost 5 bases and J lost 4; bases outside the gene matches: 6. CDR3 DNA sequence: TGTGCCAGCAGTCCCGGGACAGGGAATTACGAGCAGTACTTC. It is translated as CASSPGTGNYEQYF.

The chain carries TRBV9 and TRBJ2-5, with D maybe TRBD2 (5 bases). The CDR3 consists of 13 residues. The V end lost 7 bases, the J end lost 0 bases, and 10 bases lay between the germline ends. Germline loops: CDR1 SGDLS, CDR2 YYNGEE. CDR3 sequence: CASGPGYQETQYF. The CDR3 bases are TGTGCCAGCGGACCGGGGTACCAAGAGACCCAGTACTTC. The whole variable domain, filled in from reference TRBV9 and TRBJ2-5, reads DSGVTQTPKHLITATGQRVTLRCSPRSGDLSVYWYQQSLDQGLQFLIQYYNGEERAKGNILERFSAQQFPDLHSELNLSSLELGDSALYFCASGPGYQETQYFGPGTRLLVL.

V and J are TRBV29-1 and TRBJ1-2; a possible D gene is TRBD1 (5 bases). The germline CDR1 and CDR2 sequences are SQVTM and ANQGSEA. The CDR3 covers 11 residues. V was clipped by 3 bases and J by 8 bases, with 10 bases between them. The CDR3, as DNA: TGCAGCGTTGATGGGGCGCACGGCTACACCTTC. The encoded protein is CSVDGAHGYTF. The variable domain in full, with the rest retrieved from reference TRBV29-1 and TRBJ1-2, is SAVISQKPSRDICQRGTSLTIQCQVDSQVTMMFWYRQQPGQSLTLIATANQGSEATYESGFVIDKFPISRPNLTFSTLTVSNMSPEDSSIYLCSVDGAHGYTFGSGTRLTVV.

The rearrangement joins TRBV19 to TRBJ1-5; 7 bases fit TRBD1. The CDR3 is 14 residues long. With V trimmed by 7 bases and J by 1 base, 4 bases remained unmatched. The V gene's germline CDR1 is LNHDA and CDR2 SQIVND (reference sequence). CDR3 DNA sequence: TGTGCCAGTACTAAGGGGGCGAGCAATCAGCCCCAGCATTTT. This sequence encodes CASTKGASNQPQHF.

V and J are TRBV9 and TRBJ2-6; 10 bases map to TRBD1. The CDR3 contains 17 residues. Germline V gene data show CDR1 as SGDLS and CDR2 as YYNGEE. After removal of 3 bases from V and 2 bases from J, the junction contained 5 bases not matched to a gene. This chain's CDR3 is CASSAGQGVPGANVLTF. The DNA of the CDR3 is TGTGCCAGCAGCGCCGGACAGGGGGTCCCTGGGGCCAACGTCCTGACTTTC.

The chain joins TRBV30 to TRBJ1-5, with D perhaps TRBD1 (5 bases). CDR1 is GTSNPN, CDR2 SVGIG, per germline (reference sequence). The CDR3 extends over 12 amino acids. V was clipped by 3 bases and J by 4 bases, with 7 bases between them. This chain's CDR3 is CAWRSGNQPQHF. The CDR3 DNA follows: TGTGCCTGGAGATCAGGGAATCAGCCCCAGCATTTT.

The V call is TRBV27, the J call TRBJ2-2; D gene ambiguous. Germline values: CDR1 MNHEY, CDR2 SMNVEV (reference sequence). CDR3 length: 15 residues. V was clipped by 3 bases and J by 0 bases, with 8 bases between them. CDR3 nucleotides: TGTGCCAGCAGTTTGTGGGGTACGAACACCGGGGAGCTGTTTTTT. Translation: CASSLWGTNTGELFF.

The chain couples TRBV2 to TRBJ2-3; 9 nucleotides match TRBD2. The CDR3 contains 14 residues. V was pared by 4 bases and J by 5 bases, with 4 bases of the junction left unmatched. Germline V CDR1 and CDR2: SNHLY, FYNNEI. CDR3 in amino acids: CASSVIAGVDTQYF. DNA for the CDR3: TGTGCCAGCAGTGTGATAGCGGGAGTAGATACGCAGTATTTT. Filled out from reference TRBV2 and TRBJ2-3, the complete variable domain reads EPEVTQTPSHQVTQMGQEVILRCVPISNHLYFYWYRQILGQKVEFLVSFYNNEISEKSEIFDDQFSVERPDGSNFTLKIRSTKLEDSAMYFCASSVIAGVDTQYFGPGTRLTVL.

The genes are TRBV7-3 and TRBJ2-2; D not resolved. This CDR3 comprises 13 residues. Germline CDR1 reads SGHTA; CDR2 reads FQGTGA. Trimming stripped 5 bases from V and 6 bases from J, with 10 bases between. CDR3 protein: CASSPQMAGELFF. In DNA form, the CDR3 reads TGTGCCAGCAGCCCTCAGATGGCCGGGGAGCTGTTTTTT.

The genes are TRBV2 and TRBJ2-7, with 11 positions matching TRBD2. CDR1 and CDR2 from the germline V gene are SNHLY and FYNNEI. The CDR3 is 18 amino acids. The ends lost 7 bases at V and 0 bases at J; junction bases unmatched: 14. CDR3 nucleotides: TGTGCCAGCAACGGGCTTGGACTAGCGGGTTTAAGCTCCTACGAGCAGTACTTC. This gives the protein CASNGLGLAGLSSYEQYF.

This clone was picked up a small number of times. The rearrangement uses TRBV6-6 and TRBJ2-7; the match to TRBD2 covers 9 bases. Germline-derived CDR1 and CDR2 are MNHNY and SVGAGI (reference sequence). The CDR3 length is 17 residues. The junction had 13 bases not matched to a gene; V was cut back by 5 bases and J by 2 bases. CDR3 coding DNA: TGTGCCAGCAGTCGTCAGCTAACTAGCGGGTCGCCCTACGAGCAGTACTTC. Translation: CASSRQLTSGSPYEQYF.

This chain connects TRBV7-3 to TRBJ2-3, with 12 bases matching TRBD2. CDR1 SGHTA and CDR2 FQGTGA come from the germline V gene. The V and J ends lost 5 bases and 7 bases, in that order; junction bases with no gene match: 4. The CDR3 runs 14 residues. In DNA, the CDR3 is TGTGCCAGCAGCCTAGCGGGGGGGCGAAATACGCAGTATTTT. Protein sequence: CASSLAGGRNTQYF.

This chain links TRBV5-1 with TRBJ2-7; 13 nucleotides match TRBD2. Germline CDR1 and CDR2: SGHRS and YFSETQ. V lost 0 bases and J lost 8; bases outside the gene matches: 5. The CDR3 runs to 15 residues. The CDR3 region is CASSLAGTSGDKQYF. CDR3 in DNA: TGCGCCAGCAGCTTGGCCGGGACTAGCGGGGACAAGCAGTACTTC.

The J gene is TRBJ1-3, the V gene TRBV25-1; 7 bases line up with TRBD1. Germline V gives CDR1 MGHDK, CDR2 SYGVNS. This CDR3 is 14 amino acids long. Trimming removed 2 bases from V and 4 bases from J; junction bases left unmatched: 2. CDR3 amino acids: CASSEQGGGNTIYF. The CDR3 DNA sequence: TGTGCCAGCAGTGAACAGGGGGGAGGAAACACCATATATTTT. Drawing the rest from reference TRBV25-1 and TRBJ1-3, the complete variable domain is EADIYQTPRYLVIGTGKKITLECSQTMGHDKMYWYQQDPGMELHLIHYSYGVNSTEKGDLSSESTVSRIRTEHFPLTLESARPSHTSQYLCASSEQGGGNTIYFGEGSWLTVV.

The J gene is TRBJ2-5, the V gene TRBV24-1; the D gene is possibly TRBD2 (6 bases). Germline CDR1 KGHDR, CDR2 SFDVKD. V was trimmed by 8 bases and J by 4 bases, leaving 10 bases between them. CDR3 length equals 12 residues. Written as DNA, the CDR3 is TGTGCCACCAACGGGGGAGGAGAGACCCAGTACTTC. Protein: CATNGGGETQYF.

This CDR3 is CASSKQGPETQYF. CDR3 DNA sequence: TGTGCCAGTAGTAAACAGGGTCCAGAGACCCAGTACTTC. The chain is built from TRBV19 and TRBJ2-5; D is perhaps TRBD1 (6 bases). This CDR3 region has 13 residues. The V and J ends lost 4 bases and 4 bases respectively, with 10 bases between them. Germline CDR1 LNHDA, CDR2 SQIVND (reference sequence).

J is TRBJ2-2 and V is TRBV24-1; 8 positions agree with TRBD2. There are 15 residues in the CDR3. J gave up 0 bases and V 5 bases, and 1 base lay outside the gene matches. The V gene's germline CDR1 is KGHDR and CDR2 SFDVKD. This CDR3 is CATSVAGPNTGELFF. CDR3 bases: TGTGCCACCAGTGTAGCGGGACCGAACACCGGGGAGCTGTTTTTT.

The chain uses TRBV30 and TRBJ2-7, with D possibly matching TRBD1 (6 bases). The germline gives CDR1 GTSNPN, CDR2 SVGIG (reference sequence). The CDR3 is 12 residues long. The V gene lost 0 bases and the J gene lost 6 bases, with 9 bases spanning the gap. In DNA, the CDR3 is TGTGCCTGGAGTGTATACAGGGCCGAGCAGTACTTC. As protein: CAWSVYRAEQYF.

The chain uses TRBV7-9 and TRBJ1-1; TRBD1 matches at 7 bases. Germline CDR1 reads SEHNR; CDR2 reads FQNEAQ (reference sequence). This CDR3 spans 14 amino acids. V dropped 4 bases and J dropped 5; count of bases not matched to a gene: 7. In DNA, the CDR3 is TGTGCCAGCAGCTCCTCCGACAGGGATACTGAAGCTTTCTTT. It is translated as CASSSSDRDTEAFF.

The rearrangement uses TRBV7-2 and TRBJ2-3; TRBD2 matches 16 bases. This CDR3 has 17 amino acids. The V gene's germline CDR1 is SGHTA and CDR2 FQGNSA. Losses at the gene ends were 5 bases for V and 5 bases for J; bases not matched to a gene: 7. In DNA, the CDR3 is TGTGCCAGCAGCCGGGGACTAGCGGGGGGGCTGGAAGATACGCAGTATTTT. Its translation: CASSRGLAGGLEDTQYF.

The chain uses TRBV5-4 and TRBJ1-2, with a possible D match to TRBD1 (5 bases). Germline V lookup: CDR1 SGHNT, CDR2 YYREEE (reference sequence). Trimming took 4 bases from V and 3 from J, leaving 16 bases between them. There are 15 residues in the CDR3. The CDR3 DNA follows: TGTGCCAGCAGCATTCCACGGGACGCGGACTATGGCTACACCTTC. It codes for CASSIPRDADYGYTF.

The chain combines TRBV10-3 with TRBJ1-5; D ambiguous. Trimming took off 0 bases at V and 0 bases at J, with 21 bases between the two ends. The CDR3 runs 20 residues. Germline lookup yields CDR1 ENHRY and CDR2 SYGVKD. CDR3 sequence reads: CAISESLMGATTGSNQPQHF. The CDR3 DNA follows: TGTGCCATCAGTGAGTCGTTGATGGGAGCCACAACCGGTAGCAATCAGCCCCAGCATTTT.

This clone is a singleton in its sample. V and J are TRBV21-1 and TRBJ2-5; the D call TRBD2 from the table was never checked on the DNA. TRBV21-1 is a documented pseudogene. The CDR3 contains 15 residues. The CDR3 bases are TGTGCCAGCAGCAAACCCAGTGGGGGGGAAGAGACCCAGTACTTC. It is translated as CASSKPSGGEETQYF.

CDR3: CASSLAGGALYEQYF. Written as DNA, the CDR3 is TGCGCCAGCAGCCTAGCGGGAGGCGCCCTCTACGAGCAGTACTTC. This chain links TRBV5-1 with TRBJ2-7; 11 nucleotides align to TRBD2. The germline gives CDR1 SGHRS, CDR2 YFSETQ. The CDR3 consists of 15 residues. Trimming at V came to 4 bases and at J to 3 bases, leaving 6 bases not matched to a gene.